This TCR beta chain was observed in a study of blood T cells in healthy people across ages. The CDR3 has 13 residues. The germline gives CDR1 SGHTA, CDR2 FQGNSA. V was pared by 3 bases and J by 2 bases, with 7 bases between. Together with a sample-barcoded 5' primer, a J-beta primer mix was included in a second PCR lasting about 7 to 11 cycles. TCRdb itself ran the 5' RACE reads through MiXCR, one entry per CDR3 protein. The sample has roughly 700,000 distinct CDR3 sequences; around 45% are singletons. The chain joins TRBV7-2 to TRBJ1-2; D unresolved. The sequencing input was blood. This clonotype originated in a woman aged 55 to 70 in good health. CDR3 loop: CASSLPRNYGYTF. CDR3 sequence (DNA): TGTGCCAGCAGCTTGCCACGGAACTATGGCTACACCTTC.